Following are 28 T cell receptor beta chains from one sample sequenced in a study of blood T cell repertoires in COVID-19. Here immunoSEQ multiplex PCR was the method, and the copy in TCRdb shows in-frame clones only, minus some. Here the sample spans under 250,000 clones, about four fifths being singletons. Sequencing input: peripheral blood. The receptors shown here come from a man aged 25-45 years who had recovered from COVID-19.

The V call is TRBV9, the J call TRBJ1-1; the match to TRBD1 covers 8 bases. Germline V CDR1 and CDR2: SGDLS, YYNGEE. This CDR3 spans 14 amino acids. Trimming cost V 0 bases and J 4 bases; bases outside gene matches: 2. CDR3 sequence reads: CASSVAQGGTEAFF. The CDR3 DNA reads as TGTGCCAGCAGCGTAGCACAGGGGGGCACTGAAGCTTTCTTT.

This clone was observed a few times. The V gene is TRBV5-1, the J gene TRBJ1-4, with a possible D match to TRBD1 (5 bases). The length of the CDR3 is 14 residues. Between the trimmed V and J ends, which lost 2 bases and 4 bases, there was a span of 9 bases. Germline assignment: CDR1 SGHRS and CDR2 YFSETQ. The CDR3, as DNA: TGCGCCAGCAGCTTCGACAGCCTTAATGAAAAACTGTTTTTT. It translates to CASSFDSLNEKLFF.

This chain joins TRBV27 and TRBJ2-3; D remains ambiguous. Between the trimmed V and J ends, which lost 6 bases and 0 bases, there was a span of 13 bases. The germline CDR1 and CDR2 sequences are MNHEY and SMNVEV (reference sequence). CDR3 length equals 15 residues. The CDR3 loop reads CASSLLRQSTDTQYF. The CDR3, as DNA: TGTGCCAGCAGCCTTCTCAGGCAGAGCACAGATACGCAGTATTTT.

This clone was seen a single time. The chain employs TRBV2 and TRBJ2-1; D is possibly TRBD2 (5 bases). From germline, CDR1 is SNHLY and CDR2 FYNNEI. Deletions cut 5 bases from V and 9 bases from J, with 17 bases between. This CDR3 region has 14 residues. The CDR3 DNA reads TGTGCCAGCAGTTCACGAACTAGGGTGACTGAGCAGTTCTTC. Its translation is CASSSRTRVTEQFF.

With respect to this clone: The sample carries other DNA sequences with the same CDR3. The chain recombines TRBV28 with TRBJ2-3; D is undetermined. CDR3 length: 12 residues. Germline values: CDR1 MDHEN, CDR2 SYDVKM. With 5 bases removed from V and 3 bases from J, the gap between germline ends came to 6 bases. CDR3 nucleotide sequence: TGTGCCAGCAGTCTATCGACAGATACGCAGTATTTT. Translation gives CASSLSTDTQYF.

The chain joins TRBV28 to TRBJ2-2; the match to TRBD1 covers 7 bases. This CDR3 is built from 14 residues. With 8 bases clipped from V and 5 bases from J, the junction kept 8 bases outside the gene matches. The germline gives CDR1 MDHEN, CDR2 SYDVKM. The CDR3 reads CASGSGQRTGELFF. CDR3 nucleotide sequence: TGTGCCAGCGGCTCGGGACAGCGAACCGGGGAGCTGTTTTTT.

This clone showed up just a few times. The genes are TRBV29-1 and TRBJ2-1, with D possibly TRBD2 on 6 matching bases. The CDR3 consists of 13 residues. Germline V lookup: CDR1 SQVTM, CDR2 ANQGSEA. The CDR3 coding sequence is TGCAGTGGAGGGGTCTTTGGTGGAAATGAGCAGTTCTTC. The encoded protein is CSGGVFGGNEQFF.

V and J are TRBV5-6 and TRBJ2-5; 11 nucleotides agree with TRBD1. In germline, CDR1 is SGHDT, CDR2 YYEEEE. The CDR3 has 14 amino acids. Trimming removed 2 bases from V and 5 bases from J; junction bases left unmatched: 2. In nucleotides, the CDR3 is TGTGCCAGCAGCTTCGGGACAGGGGGTGAGACCCAGTACTTC. This translates into CASSFGTGGETQYF.

In its sample, this clone was seen a few times. CDR3 sequence: CASSSLGVASSDTQYF. For the CDR3, the DNA is TGTGCCAGCAGTTCCCTCGGGGTCGCAAGCTCAGATACGCAGTATTTT. The chain links TRBV28 to TRBJ2-3; a possible D gene is TRBD2 (5 bases). Looked up from germline, CDR1 is MDHEN and CDR2 is SYDVKM. This CDR3 contains 16 residues. V was shortened by 4 bases and J by 4 bases, with 18 bases between the two germline ends. The full variable domain, rest sourced from reference TRBV28 and TRBJ2-3, is DVKVTQSSRYLVKRTGEKVFLECVQDMDHENMFWYRQDPGLGLRLIYFSYDVKMKEKGDIPEGYSVSREKKERFSLILESASTNQTSMYLCASSSLGVASSDTQYFGPGTRLTVL.

This clone was picked up one time. V is TRBV25-1 and J is TRBJ2-3, with 9 bases lining up with TRBD2. CDR1 MGHDK and CDR2 SYGVNS come from the germline V gene. The length of the CDR3 is 15 residues. J gave up 8 bases and V 3 bases, and 9 bases lay outside the gene matches. This CDR3 reads CASSESRGGAGTQYF. CDR3 sequence (DNA): TGTGCCAGCAGTGAGTCCCGCGGGGGGGCAGGTACGCAGTATTTT.

This chain joins TRBV6-1 and TRBJ2-3; TRBD2 might be the D (7 bases). The germline V gene encodes CDR1 MNHNS and CDR2 SASEGT. The CDR3 spans 17 residues. Trimming pared 0 bases from V and 6 bases from J, leaving 19 bases between. CDR3 sequence (DNA): TGTGCCAGCAGTGAAGCGCACGGCGGGGGCCCTGGGGATACGCAGTATTTT. Residues: CASSEAHGGGPGDTQYF.

V and J are TRBV7-6 and TRBJ2-1; TRBD1 might be the D (5 bases). Germline lookup yields CDR1 SGHVS and CDR2 FNYEAQ. V lost 2 bases to trimming and J lost 0 bases, with 11 bases between them. This CDR3 contains 16 residues. CDR3 residues: CASSLTQGDSYNEQFF. The CDR3 nucleotides are TGTGCCAGCAGCTTAACCCAGGGTGACTCCTACAATGAGCAGTTCTTC.

In this sample, this clone turned up once. The chain has TRBV5-1 and TRBJ1-1; 9 nucleotides agree with TRBD1. This CDR3 has 14 residues. CDR1 and CDR2 from the germline V gene are SGHRS and YFSETQ. J gave up 5 bases and V 3 bases, and 5 bases lay outside the gene matches. CDR3 in DNA: TGCGCCAGCAGCTCAGGACAGGGGAATACTGAAGCTTTCTTT. This gives the protein CASSSGQGNTEAFF.

The rearrangement uses TRBV28 and TRBJ2-7; weak D call: TRBD1 (6 bases). The CDR3 has 12 amino acids. With 6 bases removed from V and 5 bases from J, the gap between germline ends came to 11 bases. Germline V lookup: CDR1 MDHEN, CDR2 SYDVKM. CDR3 DNA: TGTGCCAGCAGAAAACAGGGAAACGAGCAGTACGTC. This encodes CASRKQGNEQYV.

The V and J genes are TRBV5-5 and TRBJ1-4; 7 nucleotides match TRBD1. CDR3 length: 14 amino acids. Per germline, CDR1 SGHKS and CDR2 YYEKEE (reference sequence). V dropped 2 bases and J dropped 7; count of bases not matched to a gene: 5. This chain's CDR3 is CASSFTGVGEKLFF. As DNA, the CDR3 is TGTGCCAGCAGCTTTACAGGGGTTGGTGAAAAACTGTTTTTT. The full variable domain, with the rest looked up from reference TRBV5-5 and TRBJ1-4, is DAGVTQSPTHLIKTRGQQVTLRCSPISGHKSVSWYQQVLGQGPQFIFQYYEKEERGRGNFPDRFSARQFPNYSSELNVNALLLGDSALYLCASSFTGVGEKLFFGSGTQLSVL.

V gene TRBV18 combines with J gene TRBJ1-3; 9 bases match TRBD1. The CDR3 is 18 amino acids. Germline V CDR1 and CDR2: KGHSH, LQKENI. V lost 3 bases and J lost 4; bases outside the gene matches: 13. The CDR3 is CASSPSSGQGTHGNTIYF. The CDR3 region has the DNA TGTGCCAGCTCACCCTCCTCGGGACAGGGAACTCACGGAAACACCATATATTTT.

The V call is TRBV4-1, the J call TRBJ1-2; D might be TRBD1 (6 bases). Germline assignment: CDR1 MGHRA and CDR2 YSYEKL. The V and J ends lost 1 base and 2 bases respectively, with 11 bases between them. The length of the CDR3 is 15 residues. As DNA, the CDR3 is TGCGCCAGCAGCCAAGTTGACCAGGGGAACTATGGCTACACCTTC. Encoded protein: CASSQVDQGNYGYTF.

This clone was counted a single time. V usage is TRBV5-1 and J usage is TRBJ2-5; D is ambiguous. Trimming shortened V by 1 base and J by 10 bases, and 14 bases separated the two germline ends. CDR1 SGHRS and CDR2 YFSETQ come from the germline V gene. The CDR3 is 13 amino acids. CDR3 in amino acids: CASSLFPSSGQYF. CDR3 in DNA: TGCGCCAGCAGCTTGTTCCCCTCCTCAGGCCAGTACTTC.

The chain links TRBV5-4 to TRBJ2-1; TRBD2 agrees at 8 bases. The CDR3 runs to 15 residues. Germline V gene data show CDR1 as SGHNT and CDR2 as YYREEE (reference sequence). With V trimmed by 4 bases and J by 5 bases, 8 bases remained unmatched. The CDR3 region is CASSLGAGADNEQFF. CDR3 nucleotides: TGTGCCAGCAGCCTTGGAGCGGGGGCAGACAATGAGCAGTTCTTC.

The chain carries TRBV18 and TRBJ2-1, with 10 bases matching TRBD1. This CDR3 has 15 residues. The V gene's germline CDR1 is KGHSH and CDR2 LQKENI. The ends lost 6 bases at V and 1 base at J; junction bases unmatched: 3. The CDR3 nucleotides are TGTGCCAGCTCCGGACAGGGGGGGTCCTACAATGAGCAGTTCTTC. This gives the protein CASSGQGGSYNEQFF.

J is TRBJ1-1 and V is TRBV18; D gene uncertain. The CDR3 runs to 14 residues. V lost 6 bases to trimming and J lost 0 bases, with 11 bases between them. Germline V CDR1 and CDR2: KGHSH, LQKENI. This CDR3 is CASSGATLNTEAFF. CDR3 DNA sequence: TGTGCCAGCTCCGGCGCGACACTGAACACTGAAGCTTTCTTT.

This chain links TRBV5-8 with TRBJ1-3; D call uncertain. Germline CDR1 reads SGHTS; CDR2 reads YDEGEE. The CDR3 contains 14 residues. V shed 2 bases and J shed 4 bases, with 10 bases lying between them. CDR3 DNA sequence: TGTGCCAGCAGCTTTACCGGTTCCGGAAACACCATATATTTT. Amino acids: CASSFTGSGNTIYF. The full variable domain, its missing parts supplied by reference TRBV5-8 and TRBJ1-3, is EAGVTQSPTHLIKTRGQQATLRCSPISGHTSVYWYQQALGLGLQFLLWYDEGEERNRGNFPPRFSGRQFPNYSSELNVNALELEDSALYLCASSFTGSGNTIYFGEGSWLTVV.

CDR3: CASRVQPEETQYF. The DNA of the CDR3 is TGTGCCAGCAGAGTACAGCCTGAAGAGACCCAGTACTTC. The chain couples TRBV2 to TRBJ2-5; no clear D. Germline V gene sequence: CDR1 SNHLY, CDR2 FYNNEI. V was shortened by 6 bases and J by 3 bases, with 11 bases between the two germline ends. This CDR3 is built from 13 residues. Based on the CDR3 plus reference TRBV2 and TRBJ2-5, the full variable domain is EPEVTQTPSHQVTQMGQEVILRCVPISNHLYFYWYRQILGQKVEFLVSFYNNEISEKSEIFDDQFSVERPDGSNFTLKIRSTKLEDSAMYFCASRVQPEETQYFGPGTRLLVL.

This clone was seen a single time. The chain carries TRBV19 and TRBJ1-2; D unclear. Looked up from germline, CDR1 is LNHDA and CDR2 is SQIVND (reference sequence). The CDR3 spans 11 residues. The ends were cut back, 6 bases at V and 10 bases at J, with 12 bases in the middle. CDR3 residues: CASRQSRSYTF. The CDR3 DNA reads as TGTGCCAGTAGACAGTCCAGGTCCTACACCTTC.

The gene calls are TRBV5-1 and TRBJ1-1; 7 positions agree with TRBD1. This CDR3 has 14 amino acids. Germline V gene lookup returns CDR1 SGHRS and CDR2 YFSETQ. The junction had 1 base not matched to a gene; V was cut back by 2 bases and J by 0 bases. The CDR3 here is CASSFGQVNTEAFF. The CDR3 region has the DNA TGCGCCAGCAGCTTCGGACAGGTGAACACTGAAGCTTTCTTT.

This clone appeared a single time. A read error may produce the germline difference seen at one junction end. The J gene is TRBJ1-5, the V gene TRBV6-5; 8 bases map to TRBD1. This CDR3 spans 15 amino acids. Germline V gives CDR1 MNHEY, CDR2 SVGAGI. The CDR3 sequence: CASSPTGVSIQPQHF. Written as DNA, the CDR3 is TGTGCCAGCAGCCCGACAGGGGTGAGCATTCAGCCCCAGCATTTT.

This chain uses TRBV13 with TRBJ1-2; no reliable D call. The germline V and J ends were trimmed by 5 bases and 5 bases, with 18 bases remaining between them. CDR3 length: 15 amino acids. Germline CDR1 is PRHDT and CDR2 is FYEKMQ (reference sequence). Here the CDR3 DNA reads TGTGCCAGCAGCACTCGTCCGGGAGTGGAGTATGGCTACACCTTC. It specifies CASSTRPGVEYGYTF.

This chain uses TRBV4-1 with TRBJ2-5; 13 bases map to TRBD2. Germline V lookup: CDR1 MGHRA, CDR2 YSYEKL. The CDR3 is 15 amino acids. J gave up 5 bases and V 5 bases, and 5 bases lay outside the gene matches. The CDR3 protein is CASSKQLAGGETQYF. The CDR3 DNA is TGCGCCAGCAGCAAGCAACTAGCGGGGGGGGAGACCCAGTACTTC.